The rows below give T cell receptor beta chains drawn from one sample of a study of type 1 regulatory T cells. These receptors lack a known antigen. MiXCR, run by TCRdb on the reads, gives a single entry per CDR3 protein. Of approximately 77,000 distinct CDR3 sequences detected, about 20% appear once; the ten largest clones hold roughly 8.3%. The sequencing sample was made of cultured type 1 regulatory T (Tr1) cells, either the whole culture or a sorted fraction (not recorded which). The receptors derive from a human donor in good health. The conserved cysteine and the conserved F or W are not part of the CDR3 here.

TRBJ2-1	TRBV7-8	ASSYRDSQYNEQF
TRBJ2-7	TRBV2	ASEEGTLRAYEQY
TRBJ2-3	TRBV20-1	SALPGSGRVDTQY
TRBJ1-1	TRBV20-1	SARGQRGNTEAF
TRBJ2-2	TRBV6-2/TRBV6-3	ASSFANTGELF
TRBJ1-5	TRBV5-1	ASSLGWGDQPQH
TRBJ1-4	TRBV15	ATSRDYGGPNEKLF
TRBJ2-7	TRBV2	ASSDYGYEQY
TRBJ2-7	TRBV12-3/TRBV12-4	ASSLQQGGYEQY
TRBJ1-5	TRBV30	AWGPRGNQPQH
TRBJ2-3	TRBV20-1	SARLAGGWDTQY
TRBJ2-7	TRBV20-1	SALRQGSYEQY